A selection of T cell receptor beta chains follows, all from one sample in a study of shared clonotypes between healthy human individuals. Profiling relied on immunoSEQ multiplex PCR, and the TCRdb table lists in-frame clones only, not all of them. In the table there are hundreds of thousands of clones, around four fifths of which are singletons. The sample comprised memory CD4+ T cells sorted from blood. The receptors were gathered from a young woman in good health. CDR3s include the opening cysteine and the closing phenylalanine or tryptophan. Each record gives: V gene, CDR3 protein.

V gene: TRBV6-1; CDR3 protein: CASSEAGSSYEQYF
V gene: TRBV11-2; CDR3 protein: CASSLVTGFSYNEQFF
V gene: TRBV2; CDR3 protein: CASSKTNTEAFF
V gene: TRBV19; CDR3 protein: CASSMKIGYTF
V gene: TRBV6-5; CDR3 protein: CASSYLGQESYEQYF
V gene: TRBV27; CDR3 protein: CASNRDGANTGELFF
V gene: TRBV19; CDR3 protein: CASSIILGGETQYF
V gene: TRBV15; CDR3 protein: CATSRDPRDEETQYF
V gene: TRBV30; CDR3 protein: CAWSAVRGEKLFF
V gene: TRBV28; CDR3 protein: CASSGVAGTEETQYF
V gene: TRBV6-1; CDR3 protein: CASSAASYGYTF
V gene: TRBV5-1; CDR3 protein: CASSSGGLAGSYEQYF
V gene: TRBV27; CDR3 protein: CASSSDRGGYEQYF
V gene: TRBV5-4; CDR3 protein: CASSEQTSGGYEQYF
V gene: TRBV7-8; CDR3 protein: CASSLQGNTIYF
V gene: TRBV27; CDR3 protein: CASSSGETQYF
V gene: TRBV9; CDR3 protein: CASSVAGGSTGELFF
V gene: TRBV28; CDR3 protein: CASSLLAGGSYNEQFF
V gene: TRBV30; CDR3 protein: CAWSEYLDGAPLHF
V gene: TRBV5-4; CDR3 protein: CASSTLRAGPADTQYF
V gene: TRBV28; CDR3 protein: CASSLGTNWGGGYTF
V gene: TRBV28; CDR3 protein: CASSFSQGVVYGYTF
V gene: TRBV6-7; CDR3 protein: CASMEGSLTLYEQYF
V gene: TRBV19; CDR3 protein: CASRLGGTGYNEQFF
V gene: TRBV11-2; CDR3 protein: CASSLEAGGYEQYF
V gene: TRBV2; CDR3 protein: CASTLGANEKLFF
V gene: TRBV7-2; CDR3 protein: CASSQGGAYNQPQHF
V gene: TRBV7-2; CDR3 protein: CASSLVVGGGTDTQYF
V gene: TRBV6-5; CDR3 protein: CASSPRAGNYGYTF
V gene: TRBV7-8; CDR3 protein: CASGSGIQETQYF
V gene: TRBV7-8; CDR3 protein: CASSLGGTGSQPQHF
V gene: TRBV28; CDR3 protein: CASSSGSDGRNTEAFF
V gene: TRBV5-1; CDR3 protein: CASSLGPGGTYEQYF
V gene: TRBV2; CDR3 protein: CASSARAGPFQPQHF
V gene: TRBV4-1; CDR3 protein: CASSQRGLATNTGELFF
V gene: TRBV7-9; CDR3 protein: CASSLEASGTYEQYF
V gene: TRBV30; CDR3 protein: CAWQGPFEEKLFF
V gene: TRBV11-1; CDR3 protein: CASTDRSSYNEQFF
V gene: TRBV30; CDR3 protein: CAWSEGTTGNTIYF
V gene: TRBV6-5; CDR3 protein: CASRTTGPLGPQHF
V gene: TRBV5-1; CDR3 protein: CASSAVSGRSDYGYTF
V gene: TRBV7-9; CDR3 protein: CASSLGSLNTEAFF
V gene: TRBV11-1; CDR3 protein: CASSLRYNQPQHF
V gene: TRBV7-6; CDR3 protein: CASSLAASGSDEQYF